One sample yielded the 26 T cell receptor beta chains listed below, sequenced in a study of T cell repertoires in ileal Crohn's disease. Assay used: immunoSEQ multiplex PCR; TCRdb lists only in-frame clones, some missing. In the table there are about 7,000 clones, 60% to 75% of which are singletons. The specimen sequenced was ileal tissue. The receptors shown here come from an adult with Crohn's disease.

This clone was found once. The chain employs TRBV6-5 and TRBJ2-2, with TRBD1 identical over 8 bases. With 6 bases clipped from V and 4 bases from J, the junction kept 4 bases outside the gene matches. Looked up from germline, CDR1 is MNHEY and CDR2 is SVGAGI. This CDR3 spans 14 amino acids. The CDR3 DNA sequence: TGTGCCAGCAGACGGACAGGGCTCACCGGGGAGCTGTTTTTT. Its translation is CASRRTGLTGELFF.

CDR3 residues: CASSLNRGDNSPLHF. CDR3 in DNA: TGTGCCAGCAGCTTAAATAGGGGTGATAATTCACCCCTCCACTTT. The chain joins TRBV7-3 to TRBJ1-6; a weak D match, TRBD1 (5 bases). V shed 1 base and J shed 5 bases, with 9 bases lying between them. Germline lookup yields CDR1 SGHTA and CDR2 FQGTGA. The CDR3 is 15 amino acids.

This chain connects TRBV6-5 to TRBJ2-7; the D is unclear. The CDR3 consists of 10 residues. The germline CDR1 and CDR2 sequences are MNHEY and SVGAGI. V lost 4 bases and J 5 bases, leaving 3 bases between the germline ends. The CDR3 DNA reads TGTGCCAGCAGTTCCGACGAGCAGTACTTC. Protein: CASSSDEQYF.

V and J are TRBV18 and TRBJ2-5, with TRBD2 as a possible D gene (5 bases). The J call may be incorrect, as the DNA end agrees better with TRBJ2-7. Germline loops: CDR1 KGHSH, CDR2 LQKENI. This CDR3 has 15 residues. The CDR3 sequence: CASSPPSGITYEQYF. CDR3 nucleotides: TGTGCCAGCTCACCACCGAGCGGAATAACCTACGAGCAGTACTTC.

The chain employs TRBV7-9 and TRBJ1-2, with 10 bases that match TRBD1. Germline values: CDR1 SEHNR, CDR2 FQNEAQ (reference sequence). The CDR3 runs to 12 residues. The trim removed 4 bases at V and 7 bases at J, leaving 0 bases unmatched. This CDR3 reads CASSWDRGGYTF. As DNA, the CDR3 is TGTGCCAGCAGCTGGGACAGGGGTGGCTACACCTTC.

This sequence joins TRBV5-1 and TRBJ2-2; D is possibly TRBD2 (5 bases). Per germline, CDR1 SGHRS and CDR2 YFSETQ. The length of the CDR3 is 14 residues. Between the trimmed V and J ends, which lost 2 bases and 5 bases, there was a span of 10 bases. CDR3 region: CASSFWGETGELFF. The CDR3 DNA reads as TGCGCCAGCAGCTTCTGGGGAGAGACCGGGGAGCTGTTTTTT.

As DNA, the CDR3 is TGTGCCACCAGGGAGATGGACAGGGCGGGTAACTACGAGCAGTACTTC. Translating gives CATREMDRAGNYEQYF. The gene calls are TRBV15 and TRBJ2-7; 8 nucleotides agree with TRBD1. The CDR3 sequence is 16 residues long. Per germline, CDR1 LNHNV and CDR2 YYDKDF (reference sequence). V lost 6 bases to trimming and J lost 3 bases; unmatched junction nucleotides: 13.

V gene TRBV4-3 combines with J gene TRBJ2-7, with a tentative D call TRBD2 (6 bases). The germline V gene has CDR1 LGHNA and CDR2 YSLEER. The CDR3 runs to 15 residues. Trimming shortened V by 4 bases and J by 0 bases, and 13 bases separated the two germline ends. The CDR3: CASSLGTSSSYEQYF. CDR3 in DNA: TGCGCCAGCAGCCTGGGGACTTCTAGCTCCTACGAGCAGTACTTC.

The table lists this clone with a few counts. The rearrangement uses TRBV10-2 and TRBJ1-1, with D perhaps TRBD1 (6 bases). Germline lookup yields CDR1 WSHSY and CDR2 SAAADI. The CDR3 is made up of 17 amino acids. Trimming took off 2 bases at V and 6 bases at J, with 22 bases between the two ends. The CDR3 loop is CASSEPDQTGSRAEAFF. As DNA, the CDR3 is TGCGCCAGCAGTGAGCCGGACCAAACAGGGTCGAGGGCTGAAGCTTTCTTT.

This clone was counted between two and nine times. The CDR3 DNA is TGTGCCAGCAGTGAACTGGGACAGGGGGTGGGGCTCGGTGGCTACACCTTC. Residues: CASSELGQGVGLGGYTF. The V and J genes are TRBV6-1 and TRBJ1-2; TRBD1 matches at 11 bases. This CDR3 is 17 amino acids long. Germline loops: CDR1 MNHNS, CDR2 SASEGT. V gave up 2 bases and J gave up 7 bases; unmatched junction bases: 12.

The DNA of the CDR3 is TGTGCCAGCAGTTTTACAGGGAGTCTGACGTACTTC. Encoded protein: CASSFTGSLTYF. This chain connects TRBV27 to TRBJ2-7, with D maybe TRBD1 (6 bases). Looked up from germline, CDR1 is MNHEY and CDR2 is SMNVEV (reference sequence). Trimming took off 3 bases at V and 12 bases at J, with 15 bases between the two ends. The CDR3 runs 12 residues.

V is TRBV28 and J is TRBJ1-5; the match to TRBD1 covers 9 bases. The germline V gene has CDR1 MDHEN and CDR2 SYDVKM. The ends lost 6 bases at V and 6 bases at J; junction bases unmatched: 6. The CDR3 covers 14 residues. The CDR3 spells CASSTDRGSQPQHF. The CDR3 DNA reads as TGTGCCAGCAGCACAGACAGGGGGAGTCAGCCCCAGCATTTT.

CDR3 protein: CASSSHLSQGYEQYF. The DNA of the CDR3 is TGTGCCAGCAGTTCCCACTTATCCCAGGGATACGAGCAGTACTTC. V is TRBV28 and J is TRBJ2-7; TRBD1 might be the D (5 bases). CDR1 and CDR2 (germline): MDHEN, SYDVKM. This CDR3 is 15 amino acids long. The ends were cut back, 4 bases at V and 4 bases at J, with 17 bases in the middle.

The chain has TRBV5-6 and TRBJ1-1; possible D gene TRBD1, 6 bases. There are 13 residues in the CDR3. Germline loops: CDR1 SGHDT, CDR2 YYEEEE. V was pared by 4 bases and J by 10 bases, with 17 bases between. CDR3 in amino acids: CASSLTTGGVAFF. The DNA of the CDR3 is TGTGCCAGCAGCCTGACGACAGGAGGTGTAGCTTTCTTT.

The chain is built from TRBV7-2 and TRBJ2-3; 8 bases match TRBD2. V trimming: 6 bases; J trimming: 2 bases; junction bases outside the gene matches: 10. This CDR3 spans 16 amino acids. Looked up from germline, CDR1 is SGHTA and CDR2 is FQGNSA. Here the CDR3 DNA reads TGTGCCAGCAGTGCGCTCACTAGCGGTTACACAGATACGCAGTATTTT. The encoded protein is CASSALTSGYTDTQYF.

The rearrangement uses TRBV7-9 and TRBJ1-3; no definite D call. Germline CDR1 reads SEHNR; CDR2 reads FQNEAQ (reference sequence). The CDR3 spans 15 residues. V lost 2 bases to trimming and J lost 0 bases, with 8 bases between them. Here the CDR3 reads CASSLYTASGNTIYF. The CDR3 bases are TGTGCCAGCAGCTTATATACTGCCTCTGGAAACACCATATATTTT.

This clone has more than one count but fewer than ten. The CDR3 protein is CASSAGQDTDTQYF. As DNA, the CDR3 is TGTGCCAGCAGTGCAGGACAGGACACAGATACGCAGTATTTT. The J gene is TRBJ2-3, the V gene TRBV6-4, with 7 bases fitting TRBD1. Germline CDR1 and CDR2: MRHNA and SNTAGT. The CDR3 extends over 14 amino acids. Trimming cost V 4 bases and J 2 bases; bases outside gene matches: 3.

The chain recombines TRBV2 with TRBJ2-7, with 10 bases aligning to TRBD2. CDR1 SNHLY and CDR2 FYNNEI come from the germline V gene. The trim removed 3 bases at V and 3 bases at J, leaving 5 bases unmatched. The CDR3 runs 15 residues. The CDR3 bases are TGTGCCAGCAGTGATCCTAGCGGGGGAGACTACGAGCAGTACTTC. It translates to CASSDPSGGDYEQYF.

This clone counts as medium-sized. The chain recombines TRBV4-3 with TRBJ2-1, with D perhaps TRBD2 (6 bases). Trimming shortened V by 0 bases and J by 7 bases, and 7 bases separated the two germline ends. This CDR3 has 13 residues. The germline V gene encodes CDR1 LGHNA and CDR2 YSLEER. Here the CDR3 reads CASSQEEGNEQFF. The CDR3 coding sequence is TGCGCCAGCAGCCAAGAGGAGGGGAATGAGCAGTTCTTC.

In this sample, this clone turned up a few times. The rearrangement links TRBV27 to TRBJ2-7, with D perhaps matching TRBD1 (5 bases). The CDR3 sequence is 12 residues long. V lost 6 bases and J lost 6, with 12 bases in between. CDR1 is MNHEY, CDR2 SMNVEV, per germline (reference sequence). CDR3 DNA: TGTGCCAGCAGCGTGGTTAGGGGCGAGCAGTACTTC. Translating it yields CASSVVRGEQYF.

This chain joins TRBV7-8 and TRBJ1-2; tentative D call: TRBD1 (6 bases). V was clipped by 5 bases and J by 8 bases, with 21 bases between them. Germline V lookup: CDR1 SGHVS, CDR2 FQNEAQ. The CDR3 is made up of 15 amino acids. The CDR3 nucleotides are TGTGCCAGCAGCAAGGCCCGGGCGGGGGCCGGGGGCTACACCTTC. Its translation: CASSKARAGAGGYTF.

The rearrangement uses TRBV11-1 and TRBJ2-4; 8 bases agree with TRBD1. The CDR3 has 15 residues. Germline V lookup: CDR1 SGHAT, CDR2 FQDESV (reference sequence). V dropped 3 bases and J dropped 2; count of bases not matched to a gene: 3. The CDR3 is CASSFRTGSKNIQYF. The CDR3 region has the DNA TGTGCCAGCAGCTTTCGGACAGGGTCCAAAAACATTCAGTACTTC.

In this sample, this clone turned up once. This chain uses TRBV6-1 with TRBJ2-3; 10 bases map to TRBD2. The trim removed 4 bases at V and 1 base at J, leaving 2 bases unmatched. CDR3 length: 15 residues. Germline lookup yields CDR1 MNHNS and CDR2 SASEGT. CDR3 protein: CASSVLAGGTDTQYF. CDR3 bases: TGTGCCAGCAGTGTCCTAGCGGGGGGCACAGATACGCAGTATTTT.

This clone was seen more than once but under ten times. The V call is TRBV7-6, the J call TRBJ1-4, with D unresolved. Germline CDR1 SGHVS, CDR2 FNYEAQ. V was trimmed by 2 bases and J by 4 bases, leaving 14 bases between them. This CDR3 comprises 16 residues. This chain's CDR3 is CASSLHPLSRNEKLFF. The CDR3 coding sequence is TGTGCCAGCAGCTTACACCCATTATCGCGTAATGAAAAACTGTTTTTT.

The chain links TRBV4-3 to TRBJ2-5, with 14 bases aligning to TRBD2. This CDR3 has 16 residues. Trimming took 1 base from V and 4 from J; bases not matched to a gene: 2. Germline V gives CDR1 LGHNA, CDR2 YSLEER. CDR3 in DNA: TGCGCCAGCAGCCAAGGACTAGCGGGGGGGCCAGAGACCCAGTACTTC. It translates to CASSQGLAGGPETQYF.

The V and J genes are TRBV6-1 and TRBJ2-3; a weak D match, TRBD1 (5 bases). Germline CDR1 reads MNHNS; CDR2 reads SASEGT. V lost 5 bases and J 3 bases, leaving 12 bases between the germline ends. The CDR3 is 14 residues long. This CDR3 is CASSLRQRTDTQYF. Here the CDR3 DNA reads TGTGCCAGCAGTTTGAGACAGAGGACAGATACGCAGTATTTT.